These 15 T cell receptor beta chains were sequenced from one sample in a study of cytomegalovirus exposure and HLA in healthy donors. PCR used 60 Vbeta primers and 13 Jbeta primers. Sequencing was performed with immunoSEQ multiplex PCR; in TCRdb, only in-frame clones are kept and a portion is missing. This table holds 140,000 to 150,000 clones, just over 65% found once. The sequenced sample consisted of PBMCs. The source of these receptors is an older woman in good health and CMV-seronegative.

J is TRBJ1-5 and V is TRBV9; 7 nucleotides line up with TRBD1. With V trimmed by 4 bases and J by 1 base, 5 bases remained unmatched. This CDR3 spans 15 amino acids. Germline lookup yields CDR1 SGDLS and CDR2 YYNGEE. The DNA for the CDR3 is TGTGCCAGCAGCTCCGGGACAGTGAGCAATCAGCCCCAGCATTTT. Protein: CASSSGTVSNQPQHF.

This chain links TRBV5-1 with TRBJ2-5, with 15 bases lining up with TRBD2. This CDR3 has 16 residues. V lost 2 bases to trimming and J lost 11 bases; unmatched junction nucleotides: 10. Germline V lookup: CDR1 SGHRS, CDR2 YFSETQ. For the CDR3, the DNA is TGCGCCAGCAGCTTAGGCCCGGGACTAGCGGGAGGAGAGCAGTACTTC. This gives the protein CASSLGPGLAGGEQYF.

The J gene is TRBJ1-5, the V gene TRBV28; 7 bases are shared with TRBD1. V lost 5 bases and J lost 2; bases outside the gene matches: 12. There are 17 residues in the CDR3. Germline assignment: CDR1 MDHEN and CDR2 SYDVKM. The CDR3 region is CASSPRQGGGGNQPQHF. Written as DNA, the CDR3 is TGTGCCAGCAGTCCCAGGCAGGGGGGTGGGGGCAATCAGCCCCAGCATTTT.

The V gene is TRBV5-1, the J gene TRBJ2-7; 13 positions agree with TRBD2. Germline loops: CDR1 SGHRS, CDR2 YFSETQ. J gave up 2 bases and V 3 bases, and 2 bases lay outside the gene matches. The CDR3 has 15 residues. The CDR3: CASSWGLAGPYEQYF. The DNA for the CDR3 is TGCGCCAGCAGCTGGGGACTAGCGGGACCCTACGAGCAGTACTTC.

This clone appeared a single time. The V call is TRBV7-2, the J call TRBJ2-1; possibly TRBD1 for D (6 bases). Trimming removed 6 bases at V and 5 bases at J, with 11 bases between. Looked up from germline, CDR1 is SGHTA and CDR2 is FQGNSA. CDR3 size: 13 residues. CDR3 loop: CASRETGHNEQFF. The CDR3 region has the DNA TGTGCCAGCAGAGAGACAGGCCACAATGAGCAGTTCTTC.

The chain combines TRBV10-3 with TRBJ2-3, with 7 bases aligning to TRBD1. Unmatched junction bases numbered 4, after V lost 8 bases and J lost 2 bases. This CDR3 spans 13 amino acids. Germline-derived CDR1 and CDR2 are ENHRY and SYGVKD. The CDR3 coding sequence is TGTGCCATCCGGGACAGAACCACAGATACGCAGTATTTT. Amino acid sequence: CAIRDRTTDTQYF.

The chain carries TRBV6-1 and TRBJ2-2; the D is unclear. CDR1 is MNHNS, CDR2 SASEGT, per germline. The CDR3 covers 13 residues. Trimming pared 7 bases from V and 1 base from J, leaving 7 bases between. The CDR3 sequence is CASIQQNTGELFF. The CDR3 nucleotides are TGTGCCAGCATTCAACAGAACACCGGGGAGCTGTTTTTT.

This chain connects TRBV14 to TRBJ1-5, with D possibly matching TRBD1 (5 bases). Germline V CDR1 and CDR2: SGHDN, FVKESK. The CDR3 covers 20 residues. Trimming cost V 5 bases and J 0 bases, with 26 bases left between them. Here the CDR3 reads CASSEGLKGTGVYSNQPQHF. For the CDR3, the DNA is TGTGCCAGCAGCGAGGGACTTAAGGGGACGGGGGTTTATAGCAATCAGCCCCAGCATTTT. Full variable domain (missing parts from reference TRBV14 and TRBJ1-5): EAGVTQFPSHSVIEKGQTVTLRCDPISGHDNLYWYRRVMGKEIKFLLHFVKESKQDESGMPNNRFLAERTGGTYSTLKVQPAELEDSGVYFCASSEGLKGTGVYSNQPQHFGDGTRLSIL.

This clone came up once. The CDR3 loop reads CASSWGVGRSTDTQYF. CDR3 in DNA: TGTGCCAGCAGTTGGGGAGTGGGGAGGAGCACAGATACGCAGTATTTT. V is TRBV27 and J is TRBJ2-3; D perhaps matches TRBD2 (6 bases). V was shortened by 4 bases and J by 0 bases, with 14 bases between the two germline ends. This CDR3 has 16 residues. Germline CDR1 and CDR2: MNHEY and SMNVEV (reference sequence).

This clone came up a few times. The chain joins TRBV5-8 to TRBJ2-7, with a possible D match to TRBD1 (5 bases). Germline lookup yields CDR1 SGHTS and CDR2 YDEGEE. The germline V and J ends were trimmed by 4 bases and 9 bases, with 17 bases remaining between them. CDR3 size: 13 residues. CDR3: CASSVRGDSRQYF. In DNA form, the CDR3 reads TGTGCCAGCAGCGTTAGGGGTGACAGCCGGCAGTACTTC.

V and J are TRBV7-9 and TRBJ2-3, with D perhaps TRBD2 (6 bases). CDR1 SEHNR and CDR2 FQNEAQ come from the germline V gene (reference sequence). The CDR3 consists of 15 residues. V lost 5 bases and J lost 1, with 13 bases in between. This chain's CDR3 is CASSLRGFGTDTQYF. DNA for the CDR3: TGTGCCAGCAGCCTCCGGGGGTTCGGCACAGATACGCAGTATTTT.

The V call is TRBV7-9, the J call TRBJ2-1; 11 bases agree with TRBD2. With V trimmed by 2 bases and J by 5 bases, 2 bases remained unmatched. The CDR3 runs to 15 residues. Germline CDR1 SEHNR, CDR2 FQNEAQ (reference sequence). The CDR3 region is CASSLLAGGHNEQFF. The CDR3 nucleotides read TGTGCCAGCAGCTTACTAGCGGGGGGCCACAATGAGCAGTTCTTC. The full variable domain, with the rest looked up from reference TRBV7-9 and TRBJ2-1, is DTGVSQNPRHKITKRGQNVTFRCDPISEHNRLYWYRQTLGQGPEFLTYFQNEAQLEKSRLLSDRFSAERPKGSFSTLEIQRTEQGDSAMYLCASSLLAGGHNEQFFGPGTRLTVL.

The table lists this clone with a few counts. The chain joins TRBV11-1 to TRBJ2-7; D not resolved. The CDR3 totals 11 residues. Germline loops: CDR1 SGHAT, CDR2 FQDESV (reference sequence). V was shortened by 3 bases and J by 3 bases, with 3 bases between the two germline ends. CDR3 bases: TGTGCCAGCAGCTTTAACTACGAGCAGTACTTC. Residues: CASSFNYEQYF. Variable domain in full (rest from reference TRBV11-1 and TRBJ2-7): EAEVAQSPRYKITEKSQAVAFWCDPISGHATLYWYRQILGQGPELLVQFQDESVVDDSQLPKDRFSAERLKGVDSTLKIQPAELGDSAMYLCASSFNYEQYFGPGTRLTVT.

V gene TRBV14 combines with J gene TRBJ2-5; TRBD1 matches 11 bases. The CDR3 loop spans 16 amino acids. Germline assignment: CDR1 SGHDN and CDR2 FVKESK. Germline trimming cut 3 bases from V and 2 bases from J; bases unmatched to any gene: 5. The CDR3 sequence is CASSQDRGLLQETQYF. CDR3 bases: TGTGCCAGCAGCCAGGACAGGGGGCTGTTACAAGAGACCCAGTACTTC.

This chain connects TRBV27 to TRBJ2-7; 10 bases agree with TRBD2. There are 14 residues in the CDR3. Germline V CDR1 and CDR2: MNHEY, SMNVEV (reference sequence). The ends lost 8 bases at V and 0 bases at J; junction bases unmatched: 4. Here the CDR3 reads CASVPSGSSYEQYF. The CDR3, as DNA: TGTGCCAGCGTACCTAGCGGGAGCTCCTACGAGCAGTACTTC.